The 12 T cell receptor beta chains in this list originate from one sample, sequenced in a study of T cells in Graves' hyperthyroidism and ophthalmopathy. RNA transcripts served as the template for amplifying TCR beta CDR3 regions. First-round RT-PCR with HTBI primers amplified the TCR CDR3 region. TCRdb re-called the multiplex PCR reads with MiXCR, one entry per CDR3 protein. The top ten hold roughly 4.5% of the sample, which has about 610,000 distinct CDR3 sequences, roughly 15% seen once. Source material: blood. The receptors derive from a woman aged 40 to 49 with Graves' ophthalmopathy.

This clonotype was seen at least ten times. CDR3 bases: TGTGCCAGCAGTCTGGGACCACAACGAAATTCACCCCTCCACTTT. This sequence encodes CASSLGPQRNSPLHF. The chain uses TRBV27 and TRBJ1-6, with D perhaps matching TRBD1 (5 bases). In germline, CDR1 is MNHEY, CDR2 SMNVEV (reference sequence). Trimming left V 5 bases short and J 7 bases short, with 15 bases between. This CDR3 region has 15 residues.

The table lists this clonotype with a few counts. The chain joins TRBV5-1 to TRBJ1-1; D remains unclear. Germline lookup yields CDR1 SGHRS and CDR2 YFSETQ. Trimming stripped 2 bases from V and 5 bases from J, with 13 bases between. CDR3 size: 14 residues. Written as DNA, the CDR3 is TGCGCCAGCAGCTTCACTGGGATGAGGACTGAAGCTTTCTTT. Protein: CASSFTGMRTEAFF.

In this sample, this clonotype turned up many times. CDR3 DNA sequence: TGTGCCAGCAGTCCCGGTCTGGCTGGCCTCCAGACCCAGTACTTC. Translated, it gives CASSPGLAGLQTQYF. J is TRBJ2-5 and V is TRBV12-3 or TRBV12-4; D remains unclear. Deletions cut 5 bases from V and 6 bases from J, with 19 bases between. The CDR3 has 15 residues.

This clonotype has more than one count but fewer than ten. The rearrangement joins TRBV5-1 to TRBJ2-5, with TRBD1 identical over 7 bases. The CDR3 consists of 14 residues. V gave up 2 bases and J gave up 5 bases; unmatched junction bases: 6. The germline V gene encodes CDR1 SGHRS and CDR2 YFSETQ. The CDR3 loop reads CASSFYGTAETQYF. CDR3 bases: TGCGCCAGCAGCTTTTATGGGACAGCGGAGACCCAGTACTTC.

The sample holds many counts of this clonotype. The V call is TRBV13, the J call TRBJ1-1; D might be TRBD1 (5 bases). CDR3 length equals 17 residues. The germline V and J ends were trimmed by 3 bases and 5 bases, with 22 bases remaining between them. The V gene's germline CDR1 is PRHDT and CDR2 FYEKMQ (reference sequence). This CDR3 reads CASSFRNQKGRGTEAFF. Written as DNA, the CDR3 is TGTGCCAGCAGCTTCCGAAACCAAAAGGGGAGGGGAACTGAAGCTTTCTTT.

The rearrangement links TRBV28 to TRBJ2-7; D possibly uses TRBD1 or TRBD2 (5 bases each). V lost 6 bases and J 2 bases, leaving 14 bases between the germline ends. CDR1 is MDHEN, CDR2 SYDVKM, per germline. The CDR3 consists of 14 residues. The CDR3 region has the DNA TGTGCCAGCAGGCCGGGACCTAATCCCTACGAGCAGTACTTC. This sequence encodes CASRPGPNPYEQYF.

In this sample, this clonotype turned up many times. The rearrangement links TRBV3-1 to TRBJ1-2; no clear D. Germline loops: CDR1 LGHDT, CDR2 YNNKEL (reference sequence). This CDR3 has 14 amino acids. Trimming removed 4 bases from V and 2 bases from J, with 11 bases in between. CDR3 coding DNA: TGTGCCAGCAGCCTGGAAGGGCCGAACTATGGCTACACCTTC. Translated, it gives CASSLEGPNYGYTF.

This clonotype was picked up many times. The chain combines TRBV28 with TRBJ2-7; 13 positions match TRBD2. V lost 6 bases, J lost 2 bases, and 10 bases stayed unmatched. Germline CDR1 MDHEN, CDR2 SYDVKM. This CDR3 has 17 amino acids. CDR3 in DNA: TGTGCCAGCAGCCCTGGGACTAGCGGGATCGGAACCTACGAGCAGTACTTC. It codes for CASSPGTSGIGTYEQYF.

This clonotype was recorded many times. The chain recombines TRBV28 with TRBJ1-5; possibly TRBD1 for D (6 bases). Germline CDR1 MDHEN, CDR2 SYDVKM. Trimming stripped 8 bases from V and 2 bases from J, with 16 bases between. This CDR3 has 15 amino acids. CDR3 DNA sequence: TGTGCCAGCCGGGTGGGGGCCCTAGGCAATCAGCCCCAGCATTTT. This encodes CASRVGALGNQPQHF.

J is TRBJ2-5 and V is TRBV24-1; 8 bases match TRBD1. The germline V gene has CDR1 KGHDR and CDR2 SFDVKD. The CDR3 covers 16 residues. V was pared by 4 bases and J by 1 base, with 7 bases of the junction left unmatched. CDR3 loop: CATSDLGTGPQETQYF. The CDR3 DNA sequence: TGTGCCACCAGTGACCTAGGGACAGGACCCCAAGAGACCCAGTACTTC.

The table lists this clonotype with many counts. The chain has TRBV4-3 and TRBJ2-7, with 9 nucleotides matching TRBD2. CDR3 length equals 15 residues. J gave up 4 bases and V 4 bases, and 8 bases lay outside the gene matches. Germline V CDR1 and CDR2: LGHNA, YSLEER. Here the CDR3 reads CASSRYSGSGYEQYF. The CDR3 bases are TGCGCCAGCAGCCGGTATAGCGGGAGTGGTTACGAGCAGTACTTC.

In its sample, this clonotype was seen many times. DNA of the CDR3: TGTGCCAGCAGTTTCTTCAGGCAGGCTCCTTACGAGCAGTACTTC. It encodes CASSFFRQAPYEQYF. The chain joins TRBV28 to TRBJ2-7; D call uncertain. The CDR3 contains 15 residues. Trimming took off 3 bases at V and 4 bases at J, with 16 bases between the two ends. Germline CDR1 and CDR2: MDHEN and SYDVKM.